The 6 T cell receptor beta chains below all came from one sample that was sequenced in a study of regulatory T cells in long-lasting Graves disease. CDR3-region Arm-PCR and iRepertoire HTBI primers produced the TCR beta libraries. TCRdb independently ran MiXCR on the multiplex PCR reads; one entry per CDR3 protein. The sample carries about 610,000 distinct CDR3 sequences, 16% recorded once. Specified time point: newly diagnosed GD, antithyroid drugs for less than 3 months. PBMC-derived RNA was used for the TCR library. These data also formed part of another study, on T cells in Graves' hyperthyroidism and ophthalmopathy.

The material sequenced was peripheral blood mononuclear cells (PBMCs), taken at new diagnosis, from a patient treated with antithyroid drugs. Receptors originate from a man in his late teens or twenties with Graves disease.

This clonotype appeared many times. CDR3 loop: CASSYDSGAATEAFF. As DNA, the CDR3 is TGTGCCAGCAGTTACGATTCGGGGGCGGCCACTGAAGCTTTCTTT. The rearrangement uses TRBV6-2 or TRBV6-3 and TRBJ1-1; the D gene is possibly TRBD1 (6 bases). Germline CDR1 is MNHEY and CDR2 is SVGEGT. Trimming pared 2 bases from V and 4 bases from J, leaving 14 bases between. CDR3 size: 15 residues.

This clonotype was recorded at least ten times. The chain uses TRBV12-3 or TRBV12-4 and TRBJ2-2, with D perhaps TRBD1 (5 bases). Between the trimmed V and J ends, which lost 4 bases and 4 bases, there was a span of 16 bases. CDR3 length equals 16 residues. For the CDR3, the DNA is TGTGCCAGCAGTTCCCAGGGTAGGTCGTTCACCGGGGAGCTGTTTTTT. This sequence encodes CASSSQGRSFTGELFF.

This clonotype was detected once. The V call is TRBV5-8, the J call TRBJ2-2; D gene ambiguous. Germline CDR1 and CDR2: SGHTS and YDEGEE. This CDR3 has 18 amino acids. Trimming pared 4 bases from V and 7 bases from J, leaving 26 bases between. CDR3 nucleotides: TGTGCCAGCAGCAAAGGTCCTAAAGGGCCACAGCGTGGCGGGGAGCTGTTTTTT. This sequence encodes CASSKGPKGPQRGGELFF.

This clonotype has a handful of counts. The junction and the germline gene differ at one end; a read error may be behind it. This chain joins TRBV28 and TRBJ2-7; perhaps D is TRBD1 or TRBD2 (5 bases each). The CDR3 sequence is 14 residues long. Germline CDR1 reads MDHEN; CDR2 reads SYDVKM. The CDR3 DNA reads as TGTGCCAGCAGTTTCAGGGCGGGCTCCTACGAGCAGCACTTC. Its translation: CASSFRAGSYEQHF. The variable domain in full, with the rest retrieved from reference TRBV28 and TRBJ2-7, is DVKVTQSSRYLVKRTGEKVFLECVQDMDHENMFWYRQDPGLGLRLIYFSYDVKMKEKGDIPEGYSVSREKKERFSLILESASTNQTSMYLCASSFRAGSYEQHFGPGTRLTVT.

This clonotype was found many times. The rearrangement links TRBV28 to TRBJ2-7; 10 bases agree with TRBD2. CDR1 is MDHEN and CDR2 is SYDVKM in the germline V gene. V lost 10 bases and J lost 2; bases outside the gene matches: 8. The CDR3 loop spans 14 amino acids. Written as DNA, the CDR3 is TGTGCCAACAGGAAACTAGCGGGAACCTACGAGCAGTACTTC. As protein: CANRKLAGTYEQYF.

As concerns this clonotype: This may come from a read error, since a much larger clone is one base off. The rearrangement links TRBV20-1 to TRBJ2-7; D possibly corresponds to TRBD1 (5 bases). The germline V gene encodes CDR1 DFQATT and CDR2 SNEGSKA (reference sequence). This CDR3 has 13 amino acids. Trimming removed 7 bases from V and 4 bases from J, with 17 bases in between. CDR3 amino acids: CSGCEKGDYEQYF. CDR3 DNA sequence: TGCAGTGGATGCGAGAAAGGGGATTACGAGCAGTACTTC.